The clone carrying this T cell receptor beta chain was seen a few times. Methods used by the authors: From reference gene primer amplification, estimates of nucleated cell counts were derived. The method was immunoSEQ multiplex PCR; TCRdb's version includes in-frame clones alone and lacks a portion of them. V and J calls and clone size come straight from that table; D and trimming were deduced from the DNA. Of 200,000 to 250,000 clones listed, around 82% were seen once; the top ten hold 12%. CDR3 length equals 13 residues. Germline CDR1 and CDR2: MGHDK and SYGVNS. The V and J ends lost 6 bases and 0 bases respectively, with 8 bases between them. These data belong to a study of blood T cell repertoires in COVID-19.

Sequencing was carried out using peripheral blood. The receptor was derived from a middle-aged woman with acute or convalescent COVID-19. The rearrangement uses TRBV25-1 and TRBJ1-1, with D unresolved. CDR3 residues: CASRRRLNTEAFF. The CDR3 DNA reads as TGTGCCAGCAGGAGGCGGTTGAACACTGAAGCTTTCTTT.